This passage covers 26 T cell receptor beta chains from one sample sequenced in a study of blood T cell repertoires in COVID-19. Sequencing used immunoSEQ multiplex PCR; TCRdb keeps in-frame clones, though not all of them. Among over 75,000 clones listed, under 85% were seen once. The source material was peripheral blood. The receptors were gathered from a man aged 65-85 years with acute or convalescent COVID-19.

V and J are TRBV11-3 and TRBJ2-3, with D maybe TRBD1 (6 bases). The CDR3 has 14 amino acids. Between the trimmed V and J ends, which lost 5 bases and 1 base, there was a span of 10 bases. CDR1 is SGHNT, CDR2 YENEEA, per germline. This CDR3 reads CASSPTGRTDTQYF. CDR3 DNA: TGTGCCAGCAGCCCGACAGGACGCACAGATACGCAGTATTTT.

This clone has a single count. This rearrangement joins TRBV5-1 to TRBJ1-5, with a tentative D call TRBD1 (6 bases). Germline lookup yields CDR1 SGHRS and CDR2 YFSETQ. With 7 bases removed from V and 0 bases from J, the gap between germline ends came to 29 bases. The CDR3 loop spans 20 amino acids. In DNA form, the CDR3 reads TGCGCCAGCCCTGGGGACGGCCAGGGGCGACGAAAGTTTAGCAATCAGCCCCAGCATTTT. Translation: CASPGDGQGRRKFSNQPQHF.

This CDR3 reads CASSLGAGGNYEQYF. CDR3 bases: TGTGCCAGCAGCTTGGGGGCAGGGGGTAACTACGAGCAGTACTTC. The chain uses TRBV5-5 and TRBJ2-7; 7 bases fit TRBD1. CDR3 size: 15 residues. Germline values: CDR1 SGHKS, CDR2 YYEKEE (reference sequence). V shed 0 bases, J shed 3 bases, and the junction held 6 bases outside the gene matches.

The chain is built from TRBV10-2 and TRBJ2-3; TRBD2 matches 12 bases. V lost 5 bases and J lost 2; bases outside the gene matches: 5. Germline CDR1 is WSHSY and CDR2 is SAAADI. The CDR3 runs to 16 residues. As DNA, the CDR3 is TGCGCCAGCAGTCGAACTAGCGGGGGGACCACAGATACGCAGTATTTT. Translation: CASSRTSGGTTDTQYF.

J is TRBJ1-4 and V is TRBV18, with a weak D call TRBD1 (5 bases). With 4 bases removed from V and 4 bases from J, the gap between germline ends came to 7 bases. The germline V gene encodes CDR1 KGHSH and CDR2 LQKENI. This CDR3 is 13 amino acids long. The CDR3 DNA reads TGTGCCAGCTCACAGACAGATAATGAAAAACTGTTTTTT. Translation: CASSQTDNEKLFF.

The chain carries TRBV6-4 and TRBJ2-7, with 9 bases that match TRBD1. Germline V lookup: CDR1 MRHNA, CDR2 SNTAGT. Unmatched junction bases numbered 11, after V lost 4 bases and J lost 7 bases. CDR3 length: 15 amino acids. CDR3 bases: TGTGCCAGCAGTGCCCGGGACAGGGAAGAATGGGAGCAGTACGTC. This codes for CASSARDREEWEQYV.

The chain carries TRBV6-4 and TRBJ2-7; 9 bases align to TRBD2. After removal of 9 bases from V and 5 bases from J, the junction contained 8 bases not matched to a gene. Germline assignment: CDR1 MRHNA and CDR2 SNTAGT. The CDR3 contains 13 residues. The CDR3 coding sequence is TGTGCCAGAAGGGCTAGCGGGGTCCACGAGCAGTACGTC. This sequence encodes CARRASGVHEQYV.

The chain's CDR3 is CASSPGGDTQYF. CDR3 in DNA: TGCGCCAGCAGCCCCGGGGGGGATACGCAGTATTTT. This rearrangement joins TRBV10-2 to TRBJ2-3; 7 bases fit TRBD2. The CDR3 has 12 residues. Germline CDR1 is WSHSY and CDR2 is SAAADI. Trimming removed 6 bases from V and 6 bases from J; junction bases left unmatched: 3.

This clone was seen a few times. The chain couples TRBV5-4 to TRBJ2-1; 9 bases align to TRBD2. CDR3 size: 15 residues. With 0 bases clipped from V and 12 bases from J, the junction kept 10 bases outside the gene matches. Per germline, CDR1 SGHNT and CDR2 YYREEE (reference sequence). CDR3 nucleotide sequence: TGTGCCAGCAGCTTGGCCCGCGCGGGGGGGCCCGGGCAGTTCTTC. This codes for CASSLARAGGPGQFF. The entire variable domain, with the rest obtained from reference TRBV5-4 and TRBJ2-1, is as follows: ETGVTQSPTHLIKTRGQQVTLRCSSQSGHNTVSWYQQALGQGPQFIFQYYREEENGRGNFPPRFSGLQFPNYSSELNVNALELDDSALYLCASSLARAGGPGQFFGPGTRLTVL.

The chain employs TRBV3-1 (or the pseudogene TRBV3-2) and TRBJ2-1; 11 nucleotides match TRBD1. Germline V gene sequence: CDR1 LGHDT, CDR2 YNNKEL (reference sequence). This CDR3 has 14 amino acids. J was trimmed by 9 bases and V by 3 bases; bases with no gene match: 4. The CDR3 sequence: CASSQGQGVREQFF. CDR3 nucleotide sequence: TGTGCCAGCAGCCAGGGACAGGGGGTTCGTGAGCAGTTCTTC.

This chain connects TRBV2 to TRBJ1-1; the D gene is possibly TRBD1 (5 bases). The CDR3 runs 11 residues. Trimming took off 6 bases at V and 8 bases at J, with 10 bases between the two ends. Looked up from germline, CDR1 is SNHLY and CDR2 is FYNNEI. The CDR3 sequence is CASSSAGEAFF. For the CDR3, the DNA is TGTGCCAGCAGCTCCGCAGGGGAAGCTTTCTTT.

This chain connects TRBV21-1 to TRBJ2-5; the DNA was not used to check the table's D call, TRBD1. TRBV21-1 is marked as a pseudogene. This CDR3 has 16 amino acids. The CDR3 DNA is TGTGCCAGCAGCATCCGGGACAGGGACGAAAAAGAGACCCAGTACTTC. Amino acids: CASSIRDRDEKETQYF.

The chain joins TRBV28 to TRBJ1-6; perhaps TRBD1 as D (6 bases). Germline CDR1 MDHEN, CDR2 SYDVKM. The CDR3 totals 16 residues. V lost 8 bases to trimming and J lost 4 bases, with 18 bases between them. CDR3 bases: TGTGCCAGCCCGAACGTCAGGGGTCCTTATAATTCACCCCTCCACTTT. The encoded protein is CASPNVRGPYNSPLHF.

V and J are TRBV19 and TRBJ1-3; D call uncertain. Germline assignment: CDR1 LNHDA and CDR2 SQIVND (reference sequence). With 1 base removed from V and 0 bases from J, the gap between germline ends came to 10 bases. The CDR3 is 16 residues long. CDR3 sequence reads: CASSIGRSISGNTIYF. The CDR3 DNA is TGTGCCAGTAGTATAGGTCGGTCGATCTCTGGAAACACCATATATTTT.

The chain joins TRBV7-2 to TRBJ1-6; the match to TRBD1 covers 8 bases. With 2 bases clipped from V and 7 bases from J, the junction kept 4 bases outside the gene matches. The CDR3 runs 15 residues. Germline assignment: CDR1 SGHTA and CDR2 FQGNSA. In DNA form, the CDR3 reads TGTGCCAGCAGCTTAAGACAGGGGATCAATTCACCCCTCCACTTT. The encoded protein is CASSLRQGINSPLHF.

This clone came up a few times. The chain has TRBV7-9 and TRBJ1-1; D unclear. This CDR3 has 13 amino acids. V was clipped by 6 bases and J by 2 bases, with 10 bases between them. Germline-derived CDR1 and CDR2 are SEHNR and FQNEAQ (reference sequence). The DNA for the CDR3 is TGTGCCAGCAGGTTGACGGTAAACACTGAAGCTTTCTTT. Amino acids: CASRLTVNTEAFF.

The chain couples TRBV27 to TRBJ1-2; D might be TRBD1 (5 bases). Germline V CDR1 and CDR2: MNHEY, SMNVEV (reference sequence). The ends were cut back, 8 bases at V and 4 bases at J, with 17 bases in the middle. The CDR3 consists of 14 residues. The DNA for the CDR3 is TGTGCCAGCGGCTACCAGGGAATGGGCTATGGCTACACCTTC. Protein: CASGYQGMGYGYTF.

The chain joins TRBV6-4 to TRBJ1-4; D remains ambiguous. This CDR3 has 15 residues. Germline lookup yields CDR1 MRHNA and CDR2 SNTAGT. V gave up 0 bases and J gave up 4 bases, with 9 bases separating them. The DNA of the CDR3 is TGTGCCAGCAGTGACTCGTTCAGTCTTAATGAAAAACTGTTTTTT. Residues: CASSDSFSLNEKLFF.

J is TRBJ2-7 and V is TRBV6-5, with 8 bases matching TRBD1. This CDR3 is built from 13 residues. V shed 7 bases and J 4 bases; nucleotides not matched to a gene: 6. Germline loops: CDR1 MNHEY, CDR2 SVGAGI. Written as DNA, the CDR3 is TGTGCCAGCACTAGGACAGGGACGTACGAGCAGTACGTC. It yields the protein CASTRTGTYEQYV.

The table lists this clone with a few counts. The CDR3 reads CASSLGGAGHLGNGYTF. DNA of the CDR3: TGTGCCAGCAGTTTAGGGGGGGCAGGCCACCTCGGGAATGGCTACACCTTC. V usage is TRBV28 and J usage is TRBJ1-2; D is possibly TRBD1 (6 bases). This CDR3 is 17 amino acids long. V was cut by 2 bases and J by 6 bases, with 22 bases left in between. Germline V CDR1 and CDR2: MDHEN, SYDVKM.

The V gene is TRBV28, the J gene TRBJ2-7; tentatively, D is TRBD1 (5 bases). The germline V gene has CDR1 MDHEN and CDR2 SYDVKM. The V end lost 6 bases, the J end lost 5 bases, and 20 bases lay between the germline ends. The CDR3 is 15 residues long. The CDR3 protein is CASSPQGRRGHEQYV. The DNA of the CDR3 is TGTGCCAGCAGCCCCCAGGGCAGGCGTGGCCACGAGCAGTACGTC.

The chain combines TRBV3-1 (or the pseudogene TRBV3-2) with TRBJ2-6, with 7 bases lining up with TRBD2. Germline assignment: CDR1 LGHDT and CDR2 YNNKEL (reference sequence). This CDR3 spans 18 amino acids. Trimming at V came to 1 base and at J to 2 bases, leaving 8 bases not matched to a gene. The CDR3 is CASSQVGGKRAGANVLTF. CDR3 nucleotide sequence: TGTGCCAGCAGCCAAGTGGGAGGGAAGAGAGCTGGGGCCAACGTCCTGACTTTC.

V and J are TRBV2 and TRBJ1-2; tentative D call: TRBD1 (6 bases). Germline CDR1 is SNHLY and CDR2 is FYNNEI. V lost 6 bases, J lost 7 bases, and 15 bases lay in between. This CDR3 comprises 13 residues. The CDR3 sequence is CASSAGTKPGYTF. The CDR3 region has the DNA TGTGCCAGCAGCGCCGGGACAAAGCCTGGCTACACCTTC. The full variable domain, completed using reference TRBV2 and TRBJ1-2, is EPEVTQTPSHQVTQMGQEVILRCVPISNHLYFYWYRQILGQKVEFLVSFYNNEISEKSEIFDDQFSVERPDGSNFTLKIRSTKLEDSAMYFCASSAGTKPGYTFGSGTRLTVV.

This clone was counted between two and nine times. The DNA of the CDR3 is TGTGCCAGCAGGTCCGGGACTCCCAACACCGGGGAGCTGTTTTTT. Translating it yields CASRSGTPNTGELFF. The chain recombines TRBV6-5 with TRBJ2-2, with D possibly TRBD2 on 6 matching bases. CDR3 length: 15 amino acids. Deletions cut 6 bases from V and 2 bases from J, with 13 bases between. Germline loops: CDR1 MNHEY, CDR2 SVGAGI.

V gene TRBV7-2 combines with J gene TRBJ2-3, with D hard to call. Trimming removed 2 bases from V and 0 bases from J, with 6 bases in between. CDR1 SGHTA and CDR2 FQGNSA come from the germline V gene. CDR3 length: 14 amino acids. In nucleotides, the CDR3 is TGTGCCAGCAGCTTACTTTCTAGCACAGATACGCAGTATTTT. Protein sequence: CASSLLSSTDTQYF.

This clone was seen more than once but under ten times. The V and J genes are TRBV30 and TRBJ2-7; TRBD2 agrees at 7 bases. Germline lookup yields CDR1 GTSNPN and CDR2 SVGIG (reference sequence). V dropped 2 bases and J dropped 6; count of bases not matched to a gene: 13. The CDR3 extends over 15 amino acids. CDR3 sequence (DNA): TGTGCCTGGAGTCGGGCCGGGGGGACCCTCCGCGAGCAGTACTTC. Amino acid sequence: CAWSRAGGTLREQYF.